This T cell receptor beta chain originates from a study of blood T cells in healthy people across ages (dated by TCRdb to between 2014 and 2016). For the wider study: Template switching captured roughly one uniquely barcoded TCR beta cDNA molecule per two T cells in model experiments. The donors were split into four age groups: young (average around 15 years), middle-aged (39), aged (around 67) and long-lived (approximately 89). To avoid experimental bias, donors of different ages were randomly spread across the sequencing lanes. Age-related changes in TCR beta repertoire diversity were measured in the study by deep sequencing normalized with unique cDNA molecular identifiers. Two additional independent replicas of 1 million unique cDNA reads from the same blood draw were analyzed for two donors (one aged 18 to 29 and one aged 80 or older).

The germline V end is reduced by 2 bases and the J end by 3 bases; junction bases left unmatched: 5. As encoded in the germline V gene (reference sequence), CDR1 is LGHDT while CDR2 is YNNKEL. The CDR3 sequence holds 15 residues, the cysteine and phenylalanine included. Here the CDR3 DNA is all that survives: 45 bases in frame from base 1. This clonotype was detected a few times. What antigen it recognizes has not been identified. Base quality data are lacking; no much larger clone is found one base away. Broader findings and caveats from the paper: Conclusive comparison of naive and antigen-experienced compartments was prevented by the profiling of bulk unsorted PBMCs. Compared with the aged group, the long-lived group had more naive CD4+ T cells, fewer expanded clones and increased TCR diversity, suggesting age selection. Estimates of total diversity from one million sequenced T cells were regarded as lower bounds and underestimates. There was a strong correlation between observed TCR beta diversity and the percentage of naive T cells measured by flow cytometry. Because the CMV infection status of the donors was unknown, age-related changes in expanded clonotypes may potentially have been confounded. As age increased, observed TCR beta diversity per million T cells dropped in a roughly linear way, and a significant reduction was already evident by age about 40.

The roughly 42 donors, aged about 6 to 100 years, were systemically healthy Caucasian individuals from Russia. Roughly 10 milliliters of peripheral blood were collected from each donor into EDTA-treated Vacutainer tubes. Ficoll-Paque density-gradient centrifugation was used to isolate PBMCs, with at least 6 million per sample. Total RNA was extracted from PBMCs with Trizol reagent, with at least 6 micrograms obtained per sample. For every donor, flow cytometry on a PBMC aliquot measured the percentage of naive CD45RAhigh/CD27high T cells. Receptor amplification or capture employed 5' RACE. Sequencing used an Illumina HiSeq 2500. A second roughly 7 to 11 cycle PCR used a sample-barcoded 5' primer and a J-beta primer mix. Each TCR beta cDNA molecule received a unique molecular identifier from a template-switch 5' adaptor carrying 12 random nucleotides. Each sample yielded at least 2.5 million CDR3-containing paired-end reads. All of the RNA was converted into first-strand cDNA using the Mint cDNA synthesis kit, with a TRBC-specific oligonucleotide serving as the primer. Following uracil-DNA glycosylase treatment, all cDNA underwent a first 18-cycle PCR with the universal primers M1SS and BC2_uni_R. Concerning the study's data processing: For normalization, 1 million high-quality reads were randomly selected from each sample, with every read carrying a distinct molecular identifier. Reads with shared molecular identifiers were discarded instead of being binned into consensus sequences. MiTCR, run with a Q25 quality threshold and the strictest error-elimination algorithm, handled CDR3 identification, clonotype clustering and error correction. A nonparametric unseen species model using Euler transformation provided a lower-bound estimate of total TCR beta diversity. In TCRdb, the public reads were trimmed at Q25 with fastp and aligned with MiXCR, with productive beta chains retained. For every CDR3 protein sequence, its rows merge into one entry that carries the most common genes and DNA. The V and J calls here are based on TCRdb, not the publication. This sample gives some 700,000 distinct CDR3 sequences in total; roughly 20% of them show up just once. The ten largest clones capture 20% to 25% of the sample.

Recombination joined TRBV3-1 with TRBJ2-5; 8 middle bases align to TRBD1. The material sequenced was blood. The source is a man aged 65 to 85 in good health. The CDR3 protein sequence reads: CASSQLPGQEETQYF. The DNA sequence is TGTGCCAGCAGCCAACTCCCGGGACAGGAAGAGACCCAGTACTTC.